This record covers a single TCR beta chain. This clonotype was seen a single time. Its antigen remains unidentified. Base qualities are not provided; no much larger clone lies one nucleotide away. One read provides weak support. Sequencing was carried out with an Illumina NovaSeq 6000. TCRalpha and TCRbeta cDNA libraries were built by 5'RACE with constant-segment primers, adding sample barcodes and unique molecular identifiers. Trizol reagent was used to extract RNA from every sample. Amplification of the libraries took two PCR steps, and the second step added a second sample barcode plus Illumina TruSeq adapters. Sequencing of libraries was performed on an Illumina NovaSeq with 2 x 150 bp paired-end reads. In the original analysis: Reads were demultiplexed and collapsed into UMI-guided consensus sequences with migec v1.2.7. Using mixcr v2.1.11, UMI consensuses were aligned to TRA and TRB V and J templates and then assembled into clonotypes. Clonotypes were classified as expanded or contracted when called significant by both edgeR and NoisET, with noise models trained on biological replicates. For edgeR calls, the thresholds were a false discovery rate-adjusted p below 0.01 and a log2 fold-change of 1. As an exploratory analysis of dynamics, max-normalized trajectories of the 1000 most abundant clonotypes were examined with PCA combined with hierarchical clustering. The CD4 or CD8 phenotype of responding clones was assigned using the separately sequenced CD4+ and CD8+ repertoires. TCRdb took the public reads, trimmed them with fastp at Q25, ran MiXCR for clone calling and kept in-frame beta chains. When rows share a CDR3 protein, they turn into one entry using the most common DNA and genes. The V and J calls were determined by TCRdb, not by the authors. The sample has around 370,000 distinct CDR3 sequences on record, roughly 21% of them singletons. Jointly, the top ten make up around 12% of the sample.

The entry originates in a study of T-cell memory formation after mild COVID-19 (dated by TCRdb to the early 2020s). Background for the entire study: TCR sequence clusters from the two donors were largely donor specific. In a couple of donors, T-cell clones that expanded and contracted after mild COVID-19 were tracked by sequencing TCRalpha and TCRbeta repertoires over time. Two young, previously healthy adult volunteers, one female and one male, were included in the cohort. Here is what the overall study found, with its caveats: Contracting CD4+ clones turned up mainly in the CM and EM memory subsets, whereas EMRA was where CD8+ clones were enriched. The detection of some responding clones in pre-infection memory suggests that pre-existing cross-reactive memory T cells joined the SARS-CoV-2 response. Only a couple of mild cases were covered in the study, and larger cohorts including severe cases with pre-infection samples were considered necessary. SARS-CoV-2 specificity of the second-wave clones peaking on day 37 was not confirmed. From day 15 to 85, contracting clones showed balanced CD4/CD8 phenotypes, whereas a second wave of clones that expanded from day 15 to 37 leaned towards CD4+.

From the cysteine through the phenylalanine, the CDR3 covers 14 amino acids. Just the 42-base CDR3 DNA is kept, in frame starting at base 1. Between the V and J ends, shortened by 5 bases and 7 bases respectively, the junction contains 15 bases. Per the germline V gene (reference sequence), SSHAT is the CDR1 and FNYEAQ is the CDR2. Ficoll-Paque density gradient centrifugation was the method used to isolate PBMCs. Sample: PBMCs or a T cell subset sorted from them (not recorded which). This TCR was sampled from an adult woman who had mild COVID-19 (a few samples of this study predate the infection). The sample titles of this study are shuffled in the database, so cell type and time point are left out; the donor was told from shared clones. This chain is built from TRBV7-7 and TRBJ2-1; the D gene is possibly TRBD1 or TRBD2, each agreeing over 5 bases. The DNA sequence is TGTGCCAGCAGCCGGGACGTAGCGAGGAATGAGCAGTTCTTC. The resulting protein is CASSRDVARNEQFF.